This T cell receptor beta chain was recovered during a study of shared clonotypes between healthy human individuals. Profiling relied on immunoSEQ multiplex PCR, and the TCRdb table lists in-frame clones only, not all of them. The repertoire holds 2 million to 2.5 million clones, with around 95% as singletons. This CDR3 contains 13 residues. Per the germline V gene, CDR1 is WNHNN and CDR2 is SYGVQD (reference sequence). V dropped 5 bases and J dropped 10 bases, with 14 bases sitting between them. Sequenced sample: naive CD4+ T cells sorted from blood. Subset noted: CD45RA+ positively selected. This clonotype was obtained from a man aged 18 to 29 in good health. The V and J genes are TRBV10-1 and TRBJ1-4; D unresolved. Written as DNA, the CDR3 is TGCGCCAGCAGTCCTTCCTACAGTGGAAAACTGTTTTTT. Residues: CASSPSYSGKLFF.